This T cell receptor (beta chain) is from a study of T cell responses to AZD1222 COVID-19 vaccine. Study findings and constraints: Donors were largely white British and mainly female; clonal diversity was possibly underestimated. Baseline antibody screening turned up just six or seven seropositive AZD1222 recipients.

A word on this clone: Its antigen remains unknown.

The repertoire was sequenced with immunoSEQ multiplex PCR; TCRdb's copy has only in-frame clones and lacks some. The sample carries around 150,000 clones, approximately 91% recorded once. CDR1 SGHDT and CDR2 YYEEEE come from the germline V gene. The CDR3 has 13 residues. Trimming shortened V by 4 bases and J by 4 bases, and 11 bases separated the two germline ends. Here the sequenced sample was peripheral blood, taken 28 days after the second AZD1222 dose. This sequence was found in an adult who received the AZD1222 COVID-19 vaccine. This rearrangement joins TRBV5-6 to TRBJ1-2; no firm D call. The CDR3 sequence is CASSPGRAYGYTF. CDR3 bases: TGTGCCAGCAGCCCCGGGAGAGCCTATGGCTACACCTTC.